The sequence of this T cell receptor (beta chain) was determined in a study of T cell changes during pregnancy in multiple sclerosis (dated by TCRdb to the late 2010s). Notes on the research overall: The study looked at changes in the T cell repertoire across pregnancy in women with multiple sclerosis.

The library was generated by the immunoSEQ multiplex PCR assay. TCRdb re-hosts the immuneACCESS table, in-frame sequences only. Its copies lack some clones; in the studies checked, an unresolved V gene accounts for under half of them, and the cause for the rest is not known. Across this sample there are about 58,000 clones, with roughly 93% seen only once. Approximately 3.8% of the sample rests with the top ten. This clone was seen a single time. Its antigen is not yet known. Base qualities were left out, and no much larger clone turns up one base away. The CDR3 starts with the cysteine, ends with the phenylalanine, and has 17 residues. Of all the DNA, just the CDR3 is kept, 51 bases in frame from base 1. Sequences SEHNR (CDR1) and FQNEAQ (CDR2) are obtained from the germline V gene (reference sequence). Relative to germline, V is missing 5 bases and J is missing 5 bases, with 8 bases of the junction outside any gene match.

The TCR originated in a female donor with multiple sclerosis, enrolled in a pregnancy study. The receptor chain draws on TRBV7-9 and TRBJ2-3; a stretch of 15 junction bases matches TRBD2. The material was CD8+ T cells from peripheral blood mononuclear cells, obtained in the second trimester of pregnancy. The CDR3 in this case is CASSPRTSGGVGDTQYF. The DNA sequence reads TGTGCCAGCAGCCCCCGGACTAGCGGGGGGGTAGGAGATACGCAGTATTTT.